A selection of T cell receptor beta chains follows, all from one sample in a study of beta chain features in type 1 diabetes. Measured with immunoSEQ multiplex PCR; TCRdb has only the in-frame clones, and not every one. This sample has almost 350,000 clones; about a tenth occur once, and the top ten carry 0.9% to 1.1%. Input material: central memory CD4+ T cells from blood. These receptor sequences come from a man aged 25 to 40 with type 1 diabetes. The CDR3 runs from the conserved cysteine through the conserved F or W. Each record gives: D gene, clone size, J gene, V gene, CDR3 DNA, CDR3 protein. A D gene is named only where the DNA matches it firmly. Part of the rows lack a size; the others show once, few, many or a class for expanded clones.

>NA|NA|TRBJ1-1|TRBV10-3
TGTGCCATGGGGGGAGGGCCTGAAACTGAAGCTTTCTTT
CAMGGGPETEAFF
>NA|many|TRBJ2-1|TRBV21-1
TGTGCCAGCAGAGAACACACGAATGAGCAGTTCTTC
CASREHTNEQFF
>NA|many|TRBJ1-5|TRBV21-1
TGTGCCAGCAGCATGGGACAGGGGCAGGGCCAGCCCCAGCATTTT
CASSMGQGQGQPQHF
>TRBD1|few|TRBJ1-6|TRBV5-1
TGCGCCACCATCGCCGGGACAGGGGGACGTTCACCCCTCCACTTT
CATIAGTGGRSPLHF
>TRBD2|NA|TRBJ2-1|TRBV7-2
TGTGCCAGCAGCGCCGTTGGACTAGCGGGGGATCCTTACAATGAGCAGTTCTTC
CASSAVGLAGDPYNEQFF
>NA|NA|TRBJ1-2|TRBV5-1
TGCGCCAGCAGCCCCCGACAGGATACGAACTATGGCTACACCTTC
CASSPRQDTNYGYTF
>NA|NA|TRBJ2-7|TRBV9
TGTGCCAGCAGCGCGACGGTCACCTCCTACGAGCAGTACTTC
CASSATVTSYEQYF
>TRBD1|NA|TRBJ1-6|TRBV6-6
TGTGCCAGCGCAGGACAGGGTGATTCACCCCTCCACTTT
CASAGQGDSPLHF
>TRBD2|few|TRBJ2-5|TRBV5-1
TGCGCCAGCAGCCGGACCGGGACTAGGCAAGAGACCCAGTACTTC
CASSRTGTRQETQYF
>NA|few|TRBJ1-1|TRBV5-5
TGTGCCAGCAGTTATACAGGGAACACTGAAGCTTTCTTT
CASSYTGNTEAFF
>NA|NA|TRBJ2-7|TRBV19
TGTGCCAGTACCCCAAAGTTTGTAGGGGTATACGAGCAGTACTTC
CASTPKFVGVYEQYF
>NA|NA|TRBJ1-1|TRBV2
TGTGCCAGCAAGACAGGGAACACTGAAGCTTTCTTT
CASKTGNTEAFF
>NA|NA|TRBJ2-5|TRBV5-8
TGTGCCAGCAGCTCCCTTGTAGGGGGGGCGGAGACCCAGTACTTC
CASSSLVGGAETQYF
>NA|few|TRBJ1-4|TRBV5-1
TGCGCCAGCAGCGAGGGCGAGGCTAATGAAAAACTGTTTTTT
CASSEGEANEKLFF
>NA|NA|TRBJ1-1|TRBV19
TGTGCCAGTAGTATCGGGCAGGGCGCTGGAACTGAAGCTTTCTTT
CASSIGQGAGTEAFF
>TRBD2|NA|TRBJ2-3|TRBV9
TGTGCCAGCAGCGCAAGACTAGCGGGGGGAGATACGCAGTATTTT
CASSARLAGGDTQYF
>NA|NA|TRBJ1-2|TRBV18
TGTGCCAGCTCACCTGAGGCAGGGGCTAACTATGGCTACACCTTC
CASSPEAGANYGYTF
>NA|few|TRBJ1-2|TRBV6-5
TGTGCCAGCAACACTAACTATGGCTACACCTTC
CASNTNYGYTF
>TRBD1|few|TRBJ1-4|TRBV9
TGTGCCAGCAGCTTTCGAGGACAGGGTGGTGAAAAACTGTTTTTT
CASSFRGQGGEKLFF
>NA|NA|TRBJ2-7|TRBV5-4
TGTGCCAGCAGCTTGGGGCAGGAGACCTACGAGCAGTACTTC
CASSLGQETYEQYF
>TRBD1|NA|TRBJ2-2|TRBV30
TGTGCCTGGATGGGGACAGGGAACACCGGGGAGCTGTTTTTT
CAWMGTGNTGELFF
>NA|NA|TRBJ2-7|TRBV5-6
TGTGCCAGCAGCTCGGGGCCCAGGGGGGGCAAATACGAGCAGTACTTC
CASSSGPRGGKYEQYF
>NA|NA|TRBJ1-2|TRBV6-5
TGTGCCAGCGGAAAGGCAGGGCACTATGGCTACACCTTC
CASGKAGHYGYTF
>NA|NA|TRBJ2-7|TRBV4-3
TGCGCCAGCAGCCAAGATAAAGAAACAGCCGAGCAGTACTTC
CASSQDKETAEQYF
>TRBD2|NA|TRBJ2-3|TRBV2
TGTGCCAGCAGTAGGACTAGCGGGGAGGATACGCAGTATTTT
CASSRTSGEDTQYF
>NA|NA|TRBJ1-5|TRBV15
TGTGCCACCAGCAGGGAGCGGGGTCAGCCCCAGCATTTT
CATSRERGQPQHF
>TRBD1|few|TRBJ2-7|TRBV6-6
TGTGCCAGCAGTAGAAGGACAGGGTCCGAGCAGTACTTC
CASSRRTGSEQYF
>NA|few|TRBJ1-6|TRBV9
TGTGCCAGCAGCGTAGAAACAGCGGACCGAGGTTCACCCCTCCACTTT
CASSVETADRGSPLHF
>NA|NA|TRBJ2-3|TRBV6-5
TGTGCCAGCTCCCGAGACACTACAGATACGCAGTATTTT
CASSRDTTDTQYF
>NA|NA|TRBJ2-7|TRBV2
TGTGCCAGCAGTGTAGGAGGGATCGAGCAGTACTTC
CASSVGGIEQYF
>TRBD1|many|TRBJ2-7|TRBV28
TGTGCCAGCAGCCCCCTGGGACAGAACTCCTACGAGCAGTACTTC
CASSPLGQNSYEQYF
>NA|NA|TRBJ1-2|TRBV10-3
TGTGCCATCAGTGAGTTAGGGACGGCGTATGGCTACACCTTC
CAISELGTAYGYTF
>TRBD1|few|TRBJ1-1|TRBV7-9
TGTGCCAGCACCGACAGGGTAAAAGGGGCTTTCTTT
CASTDRVKGAFF
>NA|NA|TRBJ1-4|TRBV28
TGTGCCAGTCGGCGAGGGATAACTAATGAAAAACTGTTTTTT
CASRRGITNEKLFF
>NA|many|TRBJ1-4|TRBV7-9
TGTGCCAGCAGCCCCCTAAGCAGGGGTGATGAAAAACTGTTTTTT
CASSPLSRGDEKLFF
>NA|NA|TRBJ2-1|TRBV5-6
TGTGCCAGCAGCTCTACAGGGAAATCCTACAATGAGCAGTTCTTC
CASSSTGKSYNEQFF
>TRBD1|few|TRBJ1-2|TRBV30
TGTGCCTTGTACAGGGGTATGGACTATGGCTACACCTTC
CALYRGMDYGYTF
>TRBD1|few|TRBJ2-7|TRBV5-4
TGCGCCAGCAGCCACGGGACAGACGAGCAGTACTTC
CASSHGTDEQYF
>NA|few|TRBJ2-2|TRBV7-8
TGTGCCAGCAGCTTAGAGACAGAGGGGACCGGGGAGCTGTTTTTT
CASSLETEGTGELFF
>TRBD1|NA|TRBJ1-6|TRBV25-1
TGTGCCAGCAGTGTGACAGGGTGGGGGGATAATTCACCCCTCCACTTT
CASSVTGWGDNSPLHF
>NA|NA|TRBJ2-6|TRBV18
TGTGCCAGCTCACCACCAGGAGGGGGCAGCTCTGGGGCCAACGTCCTGACTTTC
CASSPPGGGSSGANVLTF
>TRBD1|few|TRBJ1-2|TRBV7-9
TGTGCCAGCAGCTCGGGACAGGCCTATGGCTACACCTTC
CASSSGQAYGYTF